Following are 12 T cell receptor beta chains from one sample sequenced in a study of cytomegalovirus exposure and HLA in healthy donors listed by TCRdb under 2017. The library came from the immunoSEQ multiplex PCR assay. A mixture of 60 forward primers for TCR Vbeta segments and 13 reverse primers for TCR Jbeta segments was used in the multiplex PCR. TCRdb obtained this table from immuneACCESS and retained in-frame rearrangements with V and J assigned. These tables miss some clones; where compared with another copy, unresolved V genes account for less than half of the shortfall, and the remainder is unexplained. In all, the sample holds about 160,000 clones, and under 85% of those were seen once. Of the sample, around 1.3% is held by the ten largest clones. Sequenced: PBMCs. These receptors originate from a woman aged 30 to 39 in good health and CMV-seronegative.

V gene TRBV5-1 combines with J gene TRBJ1-1, with TRBD1 matching over 7 bases. This CDR3 comprises 14 residues. The ends lost 1 base at V and 7 bases at J; junction bases unmatched: 7. Germline V gene sequence: CDR1 SGHRS, CDR2 YFSETQ. CDR3 sequence reads: CASSLMFQGGEAFF. The CDR3, as DNA: TGCGCCAGCAGCTTGATGTTCCAGGGGGGTGAAGCTTTCTTT.

A remark on this clone: The germline gene is not matched at one end of the junction; a read error may be the cause. V usage is TRBV7-8 and J usage is TRBJ2-1, with a weak D call TRBD1 (5 bases). CDR1 is SGHVS and CDR2 is FQNEAQ in the germline V gene. The CDR3 is 12 residues long. The CDR3 DNA is TGTGCCAGCAGCTTTGGGGCGAATGGGCAGTTCTTC. Encoded protein: CASSFGANGQFF.

The rearrangement links TRBV14 to TRBJ2-1; D is possibly TRBD2 (5 bases). Looked up from germline, CDR1 is SGHDN and CDR2 is FVKESK. The CDR3 length is 15 residues. V was pared by 1 base and J by 6 bases, with 13 bases between. The CDR3 sequence: CASSQVKLRGNEQFF. The CDR3 DNA sequence: TGTGCCAGCAGCCAAGTTAAACTTCGGGGCAATGAGCAGTTCTTC.

The V call is TRBV5-6, the J call TRBJ2-7; 11 positions agree with TRBD2. Germline V gene sequence: CDR1 SGHDT, CDR2 YYEEEE. The CDR3 is 15 amino acids. V gave up 5 bases and J gave up 9 bases; unmatched junction bases: 13. Here the CDR3 DNA reads TGTGCCAGCAGGATAGCGGGGGGGACCTCCGGGGGGCAGTACTTC. Amino acids: CASRIAGGTSGGQYF.

This sequence joins TRBV6-1 and TRBJ1-5; 11 bases align to TRBD1. V lost 9 bases and J lost 4; bases outside the gene matches: 5. The CDR3 extends over 14 amino acids. The germline gives CDR1 MNHNS, CDR2 SASEGT. The DNA of the CDR3 is TGTGCCAGATATGGACAGGGGGCGAATCAGCCCCAGCATTTT. This sequence encodes CARYGQGANQPQHF.

This chain joins TRBV5-1 and TRBJ2-7, with 14 bases aligning to TRBD2. Germline V gives CDR1 SGHRS, CDR2 YFSETQ. Losses at the gene ends were 4 bases for V and 0 bases for J; bases not matched to a gene: 3. CDR3 length: 16 amino acids. The CDR3 protein is CASSPGTSGGSYEQYF. CDR3 nucleotide sequence: TGCGCCAGCAGCCCAGGGACTAGCGGGGGCTCCTACGAGCAGTACTTC.

This chain joins TRBV14 and TRBJ1-4; D gene ambiguous. Trimming pared 3 bases from V and 0 bases from J, leaving 14 bases between. The CDR3 extends over 17 amino acids. The germline V gene has CDR1 SGHDN and CDR2 FVKESK. CDR3 coding DNA: TGTGCCAGCAGCCATCGGTCCCGTCCCCCAACTAATGAAAAACTGTTTTTT. It translates to CASSHRSRPPTNEKLFF.

The J gene is TRBJ1-2, the V gene TRBV5-1, with 10 nucleotides matching TRBD1. CDR3 length: 17 residues. The germline V gene encodes CDR1 SGHRS and CDR2 YFSETQ. The ends lost 2 bases at V and 6 bases at J; junction bases unmatched: 13. As DNA, the CDR3 is TGCGCCAGCAGCTTTACCGGGACAGGGGATGAATCTGATGGCTACACCTTC. It codes for CASSFTGTGDESDGYTF.

This sequence joins TRBV7-7 and TRBJ1-6; the D gene is possibly TRBD1 (6 bases). Germline CDR1 is SSHAT and CDR2 is FNYEAQ (reference sequence). The CDR3 covers 19 residues. The CDR3 sequence is CASQGRLDRPSPYNSPLHF. CDR3 coding DNA: TGTGCTAGCCAGGGAAGACTCGACAGGCCAAGCCCCTATAATTCACCCCTCCACTTT.

This rearrangement joins TRBV5-5 to TRBJ1-1; a possible D gene is TRBD1 (5 bases). The CDR3 length is 13 residues. From germline, CDR1 is SGHKS and CDR2 YYEKEE (reference sequence). With 2 bases removed from V and 3 bases from J, the gap between germline ends came to 8 bases. The CDR3 here is CASSFGGDTEAFF. CDR3 bases: TGTGCCAGCAGCTTTGGGGGGGACACTGAAGCTTTCTTT.

The V gene is TRBV7-8, the J gene TRBJ2-1; 8 bases are a match to TRBD2. This CDR3 is built from 20 residues. Germline trimming cut 1 base from V and 0 bases from J; bases unmatched to any gene: 14. CDR1 is SGHVS and CDR2 is FQNEAQ in the germline V gene. The CDR3 bases are TGTGCCAGCAGCTTAGGTGGTGTGAGTAGCGGGGTTAGCTCCTACAATGAGCAGTTCTTC. Amino acids: CASSLGGVSSGVSSYNEQFF.

The chain links TRBV6-4 to TRBJ1-5; D is uncertain. V lost 3 bases to trimming and J lost 2 bases, with 11 bases between them. The CDR3 is 15 residues long. Germline V gene lookup returns CDR1 MRHNA and CDR2 SNTAGT. The CDR3 bases are TGTGCCAGCAGTGATGCGGAGGGCCGCAATCAGCCCCAGCATTTT. It codes for CASSDAEGRNQPQHF.